The source of this T cell receptor beta chain is a study of T cells in Graves' hyperthyroidism and ophthalmopathy. About the research overall: Pretreatment peripheral blood was obtained at initial diagnosis.

TCR beta CDR3 regions were amplified from RNA. The HTBI set primed first-round TCR CDR3 RT-PCR. MiXCR, applied by TCRdb to the multiplex PCR reads, yields one record per CDR3 protein. The profile shows 140,000 or so distinct CDR3 sequences, around 21% of them singletons. Study results and limitations: From stable hyperthyroidism, ophthalmopathy was set apart by a 13 V-J model. Blood held most thyroid clonotypes expanded above 0.001 frequency.

This CDR3 has 11 residues. Germline V gene data show CDR1 as SGHVS and CDR2 as FQNEAQ. V lost 3 bases, J lost 5 bases, and 2 bases lay in between. On the basis of clinical symptoms, serum thyroxine and TRAb, thyroid ultrasound and orbital computed tomography, diagnoses were made. This clonotype was counted only a few times. Its specificity is unknown. Being one base from a much bigger clone, this may be a read error. The clonotype originates from a woman aged 50 to 60 with Graves' hyperthyroidism that later progressed to Graves' ophthalmopathy. The sequencing input was blood. V and J are TRBV7-8 and TRBJ2-1; D is unresolved. Here the CDR3 reads CASSLDNEQFF. The CDR3 DNA reads as TGTGCCAGCAGCTTGGACAATGAGCAGTTCTTC.